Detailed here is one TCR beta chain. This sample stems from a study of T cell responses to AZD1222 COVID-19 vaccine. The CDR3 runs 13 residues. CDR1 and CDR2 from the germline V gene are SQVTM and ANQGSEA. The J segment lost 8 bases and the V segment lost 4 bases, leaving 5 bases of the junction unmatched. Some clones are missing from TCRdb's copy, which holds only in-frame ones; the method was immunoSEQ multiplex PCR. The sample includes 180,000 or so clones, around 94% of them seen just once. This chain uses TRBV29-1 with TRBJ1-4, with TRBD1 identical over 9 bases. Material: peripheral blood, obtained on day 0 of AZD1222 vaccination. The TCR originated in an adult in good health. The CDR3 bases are TGCAGCGTTGCGGGACAGGGAGGAGAAAAACTGTTTTTT. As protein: CSVAGQGGEKLFF.